This T cell receptor (beta chain) was obtained from a study of cytomegalovirus exposure and HLA in healthy donors. Germline loops: CDR1 SGDLS, CDR2 YYNGEE. Deletions cut 4 bases from V and 3 bases from J, with 13 bases between. The CDR3 has 14 amino acids. The PCR made use of 60 Vbeta and 13 Jbeta primers. The repertoire was sequenced with immunoSEQ multiplex PCR; TCRdb's copy has only in-frame clones and lacks some. The sample holds some 110,000 clones, 70% to 80% seen once. This TCR was recovered from a boy younger than 18 in good health and CMV-seronegative. Input material: PBMCs. This chain links TRBV9 with TRBJ2-5, with a possible D match to TRBD2 (5 bases). The DNA for the CDR3 is TGTGCCAGCAGCCCACTCGGGCGGGAAGAGACCCAGTACTTC. It encodes CASSPLGREETQYF.